This is a list of T cell receptor beta chains from one sample in a study of T cells in Graves' hyperthyroidism and ophthalmopathy. TCRdb fed the multiplex PCR reads into MiXCR, producing one record per CDR3 protein. The sample includes 450,000 to 650,000 distinct CDR3 sequences, 14% of them seen just once. The specimen was blood. The source is a woman younger than 30 with Graves' ophthalmopathy. Both conserved end residues are part of each CDR3.

j_call: TRBJ2-1; cdr3_length: 16; v_call: TRBV7-9; cdr3_aa: CASSPLGGAFYNEQFF
j_call: TRBJ1-5; cdr3_length: 14; v_call: TRBV10-3; cdr3_aa: CAISRDRGYQPQHF
j_call: TRBJ2-1; cdr3_length: 15; v_call: TRBV18; cdr3_aa: CASSPESGTYNEQFF
j_call: TRBJ1-2; cdr3_length: 15; v_call: TRBV7-2; cdr3_aa: CASSLRRGGWDGYTF
j_call: TRBJ1-2; cdr3_length: 14; v_call: TRBV28; cdr3_aa: CASSLAGHSYGYTF
j_call: TRBJ2-7; cdr3_length: 16; v_call: TRBV11-2; cdr3_aa: CASSAMTSGRAYEQYF
j_call: TRBJ1-3; cdr3_length: 17; v_call: TRBV9; cdr3_aa: CASSIRIGPGAGNTIYF
j_call: TRBJ2-3; cdr3_length: 16; v_call: TRBV2; cdr3_aa: CASSVVGGRPTDTQYF
j_call: TRBJ2-7; cdr3_length: 14; v_call: TRBV4-1; cdr3_aa: CASSQLAGPYGQYF
j_call: TRBJ2-5; cdr3_length: 13; v_call: TRBV11-2; cdr3_aa: CASSDTYKETQYF
j_call: TRBJ1-1; cdr3_length: 14; v_call: TRBV20-1; cdr3_aa: CSALTGGADTEAFF